One TCR beta chain is described in this entry. Its antigen is undetermined. The source of the sample is a study of OX40 agonist ivuxolimab in advanced cancers. About the research overall: Past anti-PD-1, anti-PD-L1 or anti-CTLA-4 therapy was accepted, and 40% had received some. Study-wide results and caveats: In general, CD8+ T cells held more expanded clones than CD4+ did, on average. Among the nonresponders, some also had low normalized T-cell clonal expansion.

Repertoires were generated with immunoSEQ multiplex PCR, while TCRdb's copy carries only in-frame clones and drops some. The repertoire consists of around 32,000 clones, with about 92% occurring once and the leading ten covering roughly 28%. The CDR3 has 19 residues. CDR1 and CDR2 from the germline V gene are SGDLS and YYNGEE. J was trimmed by 6 bases and V by 0 bases; bases with no gene match: 12. Sequencing was performed on CD4+ or CD8+ T cells sorted from blood, taken in a trial of the OX40 agonist ivuxolimab. This clonotype was obtained from an adult with an advanced solid tumor such as melanoma, head and neck, liver or kidney cancer. V and J are TRBV9 and TRBJ2-1; 13 bases match TRBD2. CDR3 in DNA: TGTGCCAGCAGCGTAGGGTCAATACTAAGGACTAGCGGGGGCAATGAGCAGTTCTTC. This encodes CASSVGSILRTSGGNEQFF. Drawing the rest from reference TRBV9 and TRBJ2-1, the complete variable domain is DSGVTQTPKHLITATGQRVTLRCSPRSGDLSVYWYQQSLDQGLQFLIQYYNGEERAKGNILERFSAQQFPDLHSELNLSSLELGDSALYFCASSVGSILRTSGGNEQFFGPGTRLTVL.